This TCR beta chain was obtained from a study of T cells in Graves' hyperthyroidism and ophthalmopathy. Hyperthyroidism, newly diagnosed and lasting under 2 months, affected patients aged 18 to 65. Diagnoses were established using clinical symptoms, serum thyroxine and TRAb, thyroid ultrasound and orbital computed tomography. Fresh 10 ml peripheral blood yielded PBMCs. The CDR3 regions of TCR beta were amplified from RNA transcripts. The TCR CDR3 first-round RT-PCR relied on the HTBI primer set. TCRdb re-analysed the multiplex PCR reads in MiXCR, keeping a single row per CDR3 protein. The sample lists a few hundred thousand distinct CDR3 sequences; approximately 20% were seen once. Findings and limits, study-wide: The majority of expanded thyroid clonotypes above 0.001 also appeared in blood.

This clonotype came up many times. Antigen specificity is unknown. The TCR originated in a man aged 40-55 years with Graves' hyperthyroidism. Sample: blood.

The CDR3 region is CASSKSGTGMNSPLHF. In nucleotides, the CDR3 is TGTGCCAGCAGTAAATCCGGGACAGGAATGAATTCACCCCTCCACTTT. The chain is built from TRBV2 and TRBJ1-6; 8 bases line up with TRBD1. Germline V gives CDR1 SNHLY, CDR2 FYNNEI. V shed 5 bases and J 7 bases; nucleotides not matched to a gene: 10. The CDR3 covers 16 residues.